The 32 T cell receptor beta chains below all came from one sample that was sequenced in a study of blood T cell repertoires in COVID-19. TCRdb's table, derived via immunoSEQ multiplex PCR, lists solely in-frame clones and lacks some. The sample shows 260,000 or so clones, roughly 79% of them seen only once. The sample comprised peripheral blood. The receptors stem from a woman of 80 years or more with COVID-19, enrolled during active disease.

The chain uses TRBV5-1 and TRBJ1-1; no clear D gene. The CDR3 totals 14 residues. In germline, CDR1 is SGHRS, CDR2 YFSETQ. V dropped 4 bases and J dropped 4 bases, with 14 bases sitting between them. The CDR3 spells CASSLVTGGTEAFF. Written as DNA, the CDR3 is TGCGCCAGCAGCCTGGTAACCGGTGGCACTGAAGCTTTCTTT.

The J gene is TRBJ2-3, the V gene TRBV18; D is unclear. The CDR3 spans 15 residues. V lost 3 bases, J lost 2 bases, and 12 bases lay in between. Germline V gene data show CDR1 as KGHSH and CDR2 as LQKENI. The CDR3 loop reads CASSPYLELTDTQYF. For the CDR3, the DNA is TGTGCCAGCTCACCCTATCTGGAGCTCACAGATACGCAGTATTTT.

This chain uses TRBV15 with TRBJ1-5; tentatively, D is TRBD1 (5 bases). The CDR3 totals 17 residues. Germline V lookup: CDR1 LNHNV, CDR2 YYDKDF (reference sequence). Between the trimmed V and J ends, which lost 5 bases and 0 bases, there was a span of 17 bases. The DNA of the CDR3 is TGTGCCACCAGCGGTGGCCGGGGGGGTTCTAGCAATCAGCCCCAGCATTTT. It translates to CATSGGRGGSSNQPQHF. The entire variable domain, with the rest obtained from reference TRBV15 and TRBJ1-5, is as follows: DAMVIQNPRYQVTQFGKPVTLSCSQTLNHNVMYWYQQKSSQAPKLLFHYYDKDFNNEADTPDNFQSRRPNTSFCFLDIRSPGLGDTAMYLCATSGGRGGSSNQPQHFGDGTRLSIL.

The gene calls are TRBV27 and TRBJ1-1; no clear D. This CDR3 is built from 14 residues. Deletions cut 2 bases from V and 0 bases from J, with 7 bases between. The germline CDR1 and CDR2 sequences are MNHEY and SMNVEV (reference sequence). The chain's CDR3 is CASSLTEMNTEAFF. In DNA form, the CDR3 reads TGTGCCAGCAGTTTAACAGAGATGAACACTGAAGCTTTCTTT.

The chain carries TRBV5-1 and TRBJ2-1, with no clear D. V was cut by 4 bases and J by 4 bases, with 6 bases left in between. The CDR3 extends over 12 amino acids. CDR1 and CDR2 from the germline V gene are SGHRS and YFSETQ. CDR3 amino acids: CASSPGYNEQFF. DNA for the CDR3: TGCGCCAGCAGCCCCGGGTACAATGAGCAGTTCTTC.

This clone showed up just a few times. The J gene is TRBJ1-2, the V gene TRBV9, with a weak D call TRBD1 (6 bases). V was clipped by 0 bases and J by 7 bases, with 13 bases between them. CDR3 size: 14 residues. The V gene's germline CDR1 is SGDLS and CDR2 YYNGEE. CDR3 coding DNA: TGTGCCAGCAGCGTAGATGGGGGCCCCGGTGGCTACACCTTC. Translated: CASSVDGGPGGYTF.

This sequence joins TRBV3-1 (or the pseudogene TRBV3-2) and TRBJ2-7; D ambiguous. CDR3 length equals 14 residues. The V end lost 1 base, the J end lost 0 bases, and 7 bases lay between the germline ends. From germline, CDR1 is LGHDT and CDR2 YNNKEL (reference sequence). The CDR3 sequence: CASSQVSSSYEQYF. The CDR3 nucleotides read TGTGCCAGCAGCCAAGTGTCCAGCTCCTACGAGCAGTACTTC.

For this clone: The same CDR3 can be traced to other DNA sequences in this sample. The V and J genes are TRBV9 and TRBJ1-1, with D possibly being TRBD1 (5 bases). This CDR3 has 13 residues. Germline V gene sequence: CDR1 SGDLS, CDR2 YYNGEE. V was clipped by 2 bases and J by 2 bases, with 7 bases between them. In DNA form, the CDR3 reads TGTGCCAGCAGCGTTAGGGGAAACACTGAAGCTTTCTTT. It specifies CASSVRGNTEAFF.

This clone has a single count. The chain is built from TRBV29-1 and TRBJ2-7; 10 bases are shared with TRBD1. In germline, CDR1 is SQVTM, CDR2 ANQGSEA. This CDR3 region has 15 residues. V lost 6 bases, J lost 0 bases, and 8 bases stayed unmatched. The DNA of the CDR3 is TGCAGCGTCCGACAGGGGGCGGACATCTCCTACGAGCAGTACTTC. Protein sequence: CSVRQGADISYEQYF.

The rearrangement uses TRBV6-2 or TRBV6-3 and TRBJ1-5; D not certain. Germline assignment: CDR1 MNHEY and CDR2 SVGEGT. V was cut by 5 bases and J by 5 bases, with 16 bases left in between. This CDR3 spans 15 amino acids. The DNA for the CDR3 is TGTGCCAGCAGTCCAACAGATTACGCAGATCAGCCCCAGCATTTT. This gives the protein CASSPTDYADQPQHF.

This clone was counted between two and nine times. The chain uses TRBV27 and TRBJ2-1; 7 nucleotides match TRBD1. Germline CDR1 and CDR2: MNHEY and SMNVEV (reference sequence). Trimming took 2 bases from V and 3 from J; bases not matched to a gene: 4. The CDR3 is 15 residues long. CDR3 bases: TGTGCCAGCAGTTTAAGAGGGGGCTTCTACAATGAGCAGTTCTTC. It specifies CASSLRGGFYNEQFF.

Concerning this clone itself: Other DNA sequences in this sample translate to the same CDR3. The chain has TRBV6-5 and TRBJ1-1; 7 nucleotides agree with TRBD1. The CDR3 is made up of 14 amino acids. Germline V lookup: CDR1 MNHEY, CDR2 SVGAGI. Trimming at V came to 3 bases and at J to 4 bases, leaving 5 bases not matched to a gene. This CDR3 reads CASSYSDRVTEAFF. The CDR3 DNA reads TGTGCCAGCAGTTATAGTGACAGGGTCACTGAAGCTTTCTTT.

The V and J genes are TRBV3-1 (or the pseudogene TRBV3-2) and TRBJ2-7; TRBD2 aligns across 7 bases. Germline CDR1 LGHDT, CDR2 YNNKEL (reference sequence). This CDR3 is built from 15 residues. The V gene end was trimmed by 4 bases and the J gene end by 2 bases; junction bases not matched to a gene: 8. The CDR3 DNA reads TGTGCCAGCAGCCTGGCTAGCGGCCCCGCCTACGAGCAGTACTTC. This encodes CASSLASGPAYEQYF.

The chain recombines TRBV27 with TRBJ1-1; possible D gene TRBD1, 6 bases. Looked up from germline, CDR1 is MNHEY and CDR2 is SMNVEV (reference sequence). Trimming pared 5 bases from V and 1 base from J, leaving 11 bases between. CDR3 length: 14 amino acids. This chain's CDR3 is CASSKPGQNTEAFF. In DNA form, the CDR3 reads TGTGCCAGCAGTAAACCGGGACAGAACACTGAAGCTTTCTTT.

V usage is TRBV9 and J usage is TRBJ1-2; 7 nucleotides align to TRBD1. Trimming took 0 bases from V and 7 from J; bases not matched to a gene: 9. The CDR3 extends over 15 amino acids. Looked up from germline, CDR1 is SGDLS and CDR2 is YYNGEE. The CDR3 loop is CASSVGQGEFFGYTF. As DNA, the CDR3 is TGTGCCAGCAGCGTAGGGCAGGGGGAATTTTTTGGCTACACCTTC.

The V call is TRBV6-4, the J call TRBJ1-2; TRBD1 matches 8 bases. V lost 2 bases, J lost 4 bases, and 6 bases stayed unmatched. Looked up from germline, CDR1 is MRHNA and CDR2 is SNTAGT. This CDR3 is built from 15 residues. The CDR3 DNA follows: TGTGCCAGCAGTGACGGCAGGGGGCAAAGCTATGGCTACACCTTC. Translating it yields CASSDGRGQSYGYTF.

With respect to this clone: This sample also contains other DNA sequences that code for the same CDR3. The J gene is TRBJ1-3, the V gene TRBV18; D might be TRBD1 (5 bases). Deletions cut 3 bases from V and 0 bases from J, with 6 bases between. The CDR3 length is 14 residues. Per germline, CDR1 KGHSH and CDR2 LQKENI. CDR3 protein: CASSPQGSGNTIYF. As DNA, the CDR3 is TGTGCCAGCTCACCCCAGGGCTCTGGAAACACCATATATTTT.

The V call is TRBV6-5, the J call TRBJ1-6, with D possibly matching TRBD1 (6 bases). V shed 6 bases and J shed 0 bases, with 9 bases lying between them. The length of the CDR3 is 15 residues. CDR1 and CDR2 from the germline V gene are MNHEY and SVGAGI. CDR3 sequence (DNA): TGTGCCAGCAGGCAGGGGTTCTCCTATAATTCACCCCTCCACTTT. Translated: CASRQGFSYNSPLHF.

V and J are TRBV7-9 and TRBJ1-2, with TRBD1 matching over 7 bases. The CDR3 totals 15 residues. Per germline, CDR1 SEHNR and CDR2 FQNEAQ (reference sequence). The trim removed 4 bases at V and 2 bases at J, leaving 7 bases unmatched. CDR3 region: CASSSQSTGNYGYTF. CDR3 nucleotide sequence: TGTGCCAGCAGCTCCCAATCGACAGGGAACTATGGCTACACCTTC.

This clone appeared a few times. The chain has TRBV6-5 and TRBJ1-3; tentative D call: TRBD1 (6 bases). This CDR3 contains 14 residues. V lost 3 bases and J 4 bases, leaving 10 bases between the germline ends. Per germline, CDR1 MNHEY and CDR2 SVGAGI. CDR3 sequence (DNA): TGTGCCAGCAGTTATGGGCAGGGGGGAAACACCATATATTTT. Its protein is CASSYGQGGNTIYF.

The CDR3 reads CASSDRAETEAFF. The CDR3 region has the DNA TGTGCCAGTTCCGACAGGGCGGAGACTGAAGCTTTCTTT. J is TRBJ1-1 and V is TRBV19; 7 bases are a match to TRBD1. Trimming took 8 bases from V and 5 from J; bases not matched to a gene: 8. The CDR3 contains 13 residues. Germline lookup yields CDR1 LNHDA and CDR2 SQIVND (reference sequence).

Concerning this clone itself: The junction differs from germline at one of its ends, possibly a read error. The chain joins TRBV3-1 (or the pseudogene TRBV3-2) to TRBJ1-2; 8 positions match TRBD1. The germline V gene has CDR1 LGHDT and CDR2 YNNKEL (reference sequence). The CDR3 totals 13 residues. Written as DNA, the CDR3 is TGTGCCGGCAGCCCTGACAGGGGAGCTGGCTACACCTTC. Translated: CAGSPDRGAGYTF.

This clone was counted only a few times. The V call is TRBV5-1, the J call TRBJ1-2; 12 bases map to TRBD1. The CDR3 extends over 16 amino acids. Germline V gene data show CDR1 as SGHRS and CDR2 as YFSETQ. Trimming took 0 bases from V and 4 from J; bases not matched to a gene: 4. The CDR3 coding sequence is TGCGCCAGCAGCTTGGATGGGACAGGGGGCAGCTATGGCTACACCTTC. It yields the protein CASSLDGTGGSYGYTF.

This rearrangement joins TRBV5-1 to TRBJ1-5; tentative D call: TRBD1 (6 bases). This CDR3 is built from 15 residues. In germline, CDR1 is SGHRS, CDR2 YFSETQ. Trimming took off 0 bases at V and 3 bases at J, with 10 bases between the two ends. The DNA of the CDR3 is TGCGCCAGCAGCTTGGCCGGACAGCCCAATCAGCCCCAGCATTTT. This codes for CASSLAGQPNQPQHF. Together with reference TRBV5-1 and TRBJ1-5, the CDR3 gives the full variable domain: KAGVTQTPRYLIKTRGQQVTLSCSPISGHRSVSWYQQTPGQGLQFLFEYFSETQRNKGNFPGRFSGRQFSNSRSEMNVSTLELGDSALYLCASSLAGQPNQPQHFGDGTRLSIL.

The rearrangement joins TRBV2 to TRBJ2-7; TRBD2 matches at 7 bases. CDR3 size: 12 residues. Germline CDR1 is SNHLY and CDR2 is FYNNEI. The ends lost 5 bases at V and 3 bases at J; junction bases unmatched: 1. The DNA of the CDR3 is TGTGCCAGCAGTCCTAGCGGCTACGAGCAGTACTTC. It specifies CASSPSGYEQYF.

The V call is TRBV11-2, the J call TRBJ2-2; D ambiguous. The V end was cut by 1 base, the J end by 9 bases, with 9 bases between. This CDR3 spans 13 amino acids. Per germline, CDR1 SGHAT and CDR2 FQNNGV. The CDR3 bases are TGTGCCAGCAGCTTAGTTTCGGGTTGGGAGCTGTTTTTT. Translated, it gives CASSLVSGWELFF.

The sample holds a few counts of this clone. This chain connects TRBV6-5 to TRBJ2-7; no reliable D call. Germline V CDR1 and CDR2: MNHEY, SVGAGI. The CDR3 extends over 14 amino acids. The germline V and J ends were trimmed by 2 bases and 5 bases, with 13 bases remaining between them. This CDR3 reads CASSYLDFEDEQYF. CDR3 nucleotide sequence: TGTGCCAGCAGTTACCTCGACTTCGAGGACGAGCAGTACTTC.

V is TRBV7-8 and J is TRBJ2-1, with D unresolved. The CDR3 spans 13 residues. Germline CDR1 reads SGHVS; CDR2 reads FQNEAQ. V lost 1 base and J 15 bases, leaving 16 bases between the germline ends. CDR3 loop: CASSLDLTSPGFF. The CDR3 coding sequence is TGTGCCAGCAGCTTAGATCTAACGTCCCCAGGGTTCTTC.

The chain has TRBV19 and TRBJ1-5; a weak D match, TRBD1 (6 bases). The CDR3 runs 14 residues. Trimming removed 7 bases from V and 0 bases from J, with 10 bases in between. The germline gives CDR1 LNHDA, CDR2 SQIVND (reference sequence). In DNA form, the CDR3 reads TGTGCCAGTACCGGACAGTATAGCAATCAGCCCCAGCATTTT. This gives the protein CASTGQYSNQPQHF.

V usage is TRBV10-3 and J usage is TRBJ2-2; 8 bases map to TRBD1. V gave up 11 bases and J gave up 3 bases; unmatched junction bases: 5. CDR1 ENHRY and CDR2 SYGVKD come from the germline V gene. This CDR3 comprises 13 residues. CDR3 protein: CALSTGDTGELFF. Written as DNA, the CDR3 is TGTGCCCTATCGACAGGGGACACCGGGGAGCTGTTTTTT.

The genes are TRBV5-4 and TRBJ1-6; perhaps TRBD1 as D (5 bases). This CDR3 has 15 amino acids. Germline V gene lookup returns CDR1 SGHNT and CDR2 YYREEE (reference sequence). Trimming removed 0 bases from V and 3 bases from J, with 7 bases in between. CDR3 sequence: CASSLGGFYNSPLHF. CDR3 coding DNA: TGTGCCAGCAGCTTGGGGGGCTTCTATAATTCACCCCTCCACTTT.

The V call is TRBV6-1, the J call TRBJ1-1; TRBD1 matches 10 bases. V shed 4 bases, J shed 4 bases, and the junction held 9 bases outside the gene matches. Germline CDR1 and CDR2: MNHNS and SASEGT. The CDR3 is 16 amino acids. CDR3 sequence reads: CASSALGGQGSTEAFF. Written as DNA, the CDR3 is TGTGCCAGCAGTGCCTTAGGGGGACAGGGGAGCACTGAAGCTTTCTTT.